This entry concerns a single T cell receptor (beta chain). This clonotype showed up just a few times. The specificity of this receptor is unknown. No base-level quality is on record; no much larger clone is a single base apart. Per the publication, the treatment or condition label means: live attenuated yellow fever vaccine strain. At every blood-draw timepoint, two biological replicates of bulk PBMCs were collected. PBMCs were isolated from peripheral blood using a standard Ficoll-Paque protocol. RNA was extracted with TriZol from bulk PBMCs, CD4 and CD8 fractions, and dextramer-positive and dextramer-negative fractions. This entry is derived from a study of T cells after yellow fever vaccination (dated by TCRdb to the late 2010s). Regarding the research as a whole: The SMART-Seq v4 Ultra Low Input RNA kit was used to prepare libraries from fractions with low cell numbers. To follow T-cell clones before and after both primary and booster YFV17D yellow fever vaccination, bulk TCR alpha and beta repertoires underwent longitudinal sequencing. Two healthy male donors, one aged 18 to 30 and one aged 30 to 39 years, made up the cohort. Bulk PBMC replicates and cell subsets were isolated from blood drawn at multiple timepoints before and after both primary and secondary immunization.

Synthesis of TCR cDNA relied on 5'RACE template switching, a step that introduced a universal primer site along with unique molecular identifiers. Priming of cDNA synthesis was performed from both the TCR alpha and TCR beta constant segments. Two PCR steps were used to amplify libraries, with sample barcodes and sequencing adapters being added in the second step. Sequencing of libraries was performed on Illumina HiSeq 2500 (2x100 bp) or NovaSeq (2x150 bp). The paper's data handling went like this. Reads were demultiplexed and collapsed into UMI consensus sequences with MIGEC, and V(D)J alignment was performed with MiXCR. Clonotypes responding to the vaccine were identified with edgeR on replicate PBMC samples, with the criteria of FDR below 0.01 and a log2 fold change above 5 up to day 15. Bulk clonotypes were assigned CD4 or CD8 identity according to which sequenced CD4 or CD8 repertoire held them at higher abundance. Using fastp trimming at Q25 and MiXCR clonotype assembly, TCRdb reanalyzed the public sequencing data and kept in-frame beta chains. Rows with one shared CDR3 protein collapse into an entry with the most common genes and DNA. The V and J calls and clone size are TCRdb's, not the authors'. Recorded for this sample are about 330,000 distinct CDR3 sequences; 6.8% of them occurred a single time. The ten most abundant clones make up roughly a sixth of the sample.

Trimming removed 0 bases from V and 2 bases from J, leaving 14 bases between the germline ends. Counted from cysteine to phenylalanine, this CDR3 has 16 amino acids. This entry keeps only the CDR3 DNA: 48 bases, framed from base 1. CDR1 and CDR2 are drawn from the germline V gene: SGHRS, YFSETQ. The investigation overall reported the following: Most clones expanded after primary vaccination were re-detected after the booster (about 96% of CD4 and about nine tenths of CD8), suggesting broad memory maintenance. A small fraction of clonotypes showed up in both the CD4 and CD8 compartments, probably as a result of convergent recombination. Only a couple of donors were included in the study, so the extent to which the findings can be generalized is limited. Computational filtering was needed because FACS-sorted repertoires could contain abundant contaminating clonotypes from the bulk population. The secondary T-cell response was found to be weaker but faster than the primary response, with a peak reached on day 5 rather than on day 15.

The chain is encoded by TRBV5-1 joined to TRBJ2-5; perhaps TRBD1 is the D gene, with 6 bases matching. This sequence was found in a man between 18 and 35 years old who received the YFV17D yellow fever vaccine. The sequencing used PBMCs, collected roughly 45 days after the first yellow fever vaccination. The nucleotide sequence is TGCGCCAGCAGCTTGGTAGGGACACAGAGACAAGAGACCCAGTACTTC. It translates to CASSLVGTQRQETQYF.